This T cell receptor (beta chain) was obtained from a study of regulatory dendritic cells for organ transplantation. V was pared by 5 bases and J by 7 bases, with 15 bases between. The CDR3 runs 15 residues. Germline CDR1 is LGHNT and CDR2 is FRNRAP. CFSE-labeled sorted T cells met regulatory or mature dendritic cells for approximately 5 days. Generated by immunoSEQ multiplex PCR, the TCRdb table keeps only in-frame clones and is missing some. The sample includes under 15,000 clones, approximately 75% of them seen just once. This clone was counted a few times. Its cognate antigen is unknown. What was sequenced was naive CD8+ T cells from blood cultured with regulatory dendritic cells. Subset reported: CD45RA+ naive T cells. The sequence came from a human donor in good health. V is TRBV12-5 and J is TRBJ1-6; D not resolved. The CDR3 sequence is CASGHYGVLNSPLHF. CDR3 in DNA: TGTGCTAGTGGTCATTACGGGGTTCTAAATTCACCCCTCCACTTT.